This T cell receptor (beta chain) was observed in a study of spatial heterogeneity in lung cancer. Study context: The donor group consisted of 72 patients who had untreated, early-stage non-small cell lung cancer. Available follow-up PBMC samples were sequenced, at a median of about two years post-resection.

The CDR3 is 12 amino acids. V was pared by 5 bases and J by 9 bases, with 13 bases between. From germline, CDR1 is SEHNR and CDR2 FQNEAQ (reference sequence). Single TCR cDNA molecules each had their own unique molecular identifier. TCRdb called the 5' RACE reads again in MiXCR, with one record for every CDR3 protein. The sample contains about 120,000 distinct CDR3 sequences, 10% to 15% of which appear only once. Time point given: blood at routine non-recurrence follow-up after resection. Frozen PBMC, nontumor lung or tumor provided whole RNA, which was sequenced unsorted. Findings of the study overall: Ubiquitous, expanded tumor-derived TCRs were more frequently observed in blood at resection than at follow-up.

Remarks on this clonotype: Its specificity is not known.

This TCR derives from a male donor with early-stage non-small cell lung cancer. This chain connects TRBV7-9 to TRBJ1-1; a weak D match, TRBD1 (6 bases). The input for sequencing was PBMCs, taken at follow-up. CDR3 amino acids: CASSLEGTQAFF. The CDR3 DNA sequence: TGTGCCAGCAGCCTGGAAGGGACACAAGCTTTCTTT. Using reference TRBV7-9 and TRBJ1-1 for the parts outside the CDR3, the full variable domain is DTGVSQNPRHKITKRGQNVTFRCDPISEHNRLYWYRQTLGQGPEFLTYFQNEAQLEKSRLLSDRFSAERPKGSFSTLEIQRTEQGDSAMYLCASSLEGTQAFFGQGTRLTVV.